This paragraph reports one TCR beta chain. This clonotype has a handful of counts. This clone's antigen is unknown. No quality values exist for individual bases; no much larger clone is one base distant. The source of the sample is a study of CD4 and CD8 cells across lung adenocarcinoma regions (dated by TCRdb to about 2018). For the study in its entirety: The study examined intratumor heterogeneity of the T cell receptor repertoire by comparing tumor centers with tumor margins.

The germline V gene (reference sequence) sets CDR1 to LNHDA and CDR2 to SQIVND. From cysteine to phenylalanine, the CDR3 is 18 amino acids long. Only CDR3 DNA is held: 54 bases, read in frame from base 1. Trimming accounts for 5 bases at V and 0 bases at J, while the number of junction bases matched to no gene is 11. The donors were patients who had localized lung adenocarcinoma, which is a subtype of non-small cell lung cancer. These samples came from the margins of localized lung adenocarcinomas. CD8+ T cells from tumor tissue were profiled separately from CD4+ T cells for TCR repertoire analysis. The method was PCR. TCRdb records HiSeq X Ten as the sequencer. TCRdb redid the processing of the public reads, applying fastp at Q25 and MiXCR, and retained in-frame beta chains. Each CDR3 protein appears once, grouped with its most common genes and DNA. The sample includes approximately 12,000 distinct CDR3 sequences, with 40% to 50% observed a single time. 26% of the sample goes to the ten largest clones.

This receptor chain uses TRBV19 and TRBJ2-3; TRBD2 agrees with 10 junctional bases. This TCR derives from a female donor with lung adenocarcinoma. The CD4 and CD8 labels of this study may be unreliable. What was sequenced was CD8+ T cells from the margin of a lung tumor. The cell subset or site label for this specimen denotes: tumor margin region. CDR3 region: CASSFFATSGASTDTQYF. The DNA sequence follows: TGTGCCAGTAGTTTTTTTGCAACTAGCGGGGCTAGCACAGATACGCAGTATTTT. Where the CDR3 stops, the reference TRBV19 and TRBJ2-3 genes take over; the full variable domain is DGGITQSPKYLFRKEGQNVTLSCEQNLNHDAMYWYRQDPGQGLRLIYYSQIVNDFQKGDIAEGYSVSREKKESFPLTVTSAQKNPTAFYLCASSFFATSGASTDTQYFGPGTRLTVL.